This T cell receptor beta chain appears in the sequencing data of a study of shared clonotypes between healthy human individuals. As for this clone: Antigen specificity is unknown.

Findings and limits, study-wide: Between a few donors, naive CD4 clonotypes were shared at a level of around 5.1%.

The junction had 12 bases not matched to a gene; V was cut back by 6 bases and J by 5 bases. The CDR3 length is 17 residues. CDR1 LNHDA and CDR2 SQIVND come from the germline V gene (reference sequence). Sorted-subset replicate PCRs used about 200 ng DNA, some 30,000 T cell genomes. The assay was immunoSEQ multiplex PCR, and TCRdb's table has in-frame clones only and misses some. This sample yields about 2.4 million clones, of which 80% to 95% are seen a single time; about 0.39% belongs to the top ten. Donors had no recently reported acute infections or vaccinations and were HIV-negative. The sequence was collected from a man in his late teens or twenties in good health. Some clones in this sample may be carry-over from other donors' samples. Material for sequencing was naive CD4+ T cells from PBMCs. This sample's subset: CD45RA+ positively selected. This chain connects TRBV19 to TRBJ2-2; 10 bases match TRBD2. The CDR3 sequence is CASSTRASGSRTGELFF. The CDR3 region has the DNA TGTGCCAGTAGCACGCGGGCTAGCGGGAGTCGTACCGGGGAGCTGTTTTTT.